This TCR beta chain was obtained from a study of blood T cell repertoires in COVID-19. Assay: immunoSEQ multiplex PCR; the TCRdb copy retains only in-frame clones and omits some. The data contain roughly 120,000 clones, 80% to 90% of them singletons. This clone was observed a few times. Input material: peripheral blood. This clonotype originated in a man in his forties with acute or convalescent COVID-19.

The DNA for the CDR3 is TGTGCCAGCAGTTACCGGACGGGAGCCAACCTCCACTTT. This codes for CASSYRTGANLHF. The gene calls are TRBV6-5 and TRBJ1-6, with D unresolved. The germline V and J ends were trimmed by 2 bases and 15 bases, with 14 bases remaining between them. Germline V gene lookup returns CDR1 MNHEY and CDR2 SVGAGI. The CDR3 runs 13 residues.